These T cell receptor beta chains were read from a single sample in a study of control samples from healthy donors and cancer patients. Sequencing was performed with immunoSEQ multiplex PCR; in TCRdb, only in-frame clones are kept and a portion is missing. The sample lists 150,000 to 160,000 clones, more than 85% occurring once. The sequenced sample was blood. Receptor source: a man aged 45-60 years in good health. Each CDR3 is given with its conserved first and last residue. D genes are given only for firm matches. Size is stated for part of the rows, as once, few or many counts, or as a class when the clone is expanded.

v_gene	abundance	j_gene	d_gene	CDR3nt	CDR3aa
TRBV6-5	.	TRBJ2-5	TRBD2	TGTGCCAGCAGTTTCTTTACCGGGAGGAGACAAGAGACCCAGTACTTC	CASSFFTGRRQETQYF
TRBV6-5	few	TRBJ1-6	.	TGTGCCACCCAGGGACGGGCTTATAATTCACCCCTCCACTTT	CATQGRAYNSPLHF
TRBV4-1	.	TRBJ2-3	.	TGCGCCAGCCGGGACTTCACAGATACGCAGTATTTT	CASRDFTDTQYF
TRBV9	few	TRBJ1-5	.	TGTGCCAGCAGCGTAGATGGGGCAAATCAGCCCCAGCATTTT	CASSVDGANQPQHF
TRBV15	.	TRBJ1-6	.	TGTGCCACCAGCGACTGGAGCTCCTATAATTCACCCCTCCACTTT	CATSDWSSYNSPLHF
TRBV7-2	.	TRBJ2-3	.	TGTGCCAGCAGCTTCGTCACAGATACGCAGTATTTT	CASSFVTDTQYF
TRBV5-1	.	TRBJ1-3	TRBD1	TGCGCCAGCAGTTCCTTGGACAGGGGGACTAGCACCATATATTTT	CASSSLDRGTSTIYF
TRBV7-9	.	TRBJ2-3	TRBD2	TGTGCCGGAGGACTAGCGGGAGCGACAGATACGCAGTATTTT	CAGGLAGATDTQYF
TRBV27	.	TRBJ2-7	.	TGTGCCAGCAGTTCCCCCGCGAGCGGCTCCTACGAGCAGTACTTC	CASSSPASGSYEQYF
TRBV6-2/TRBV6-3	.	TRBJ2-2	.	TGTGCCAGCAGTTACTCAGTCCCCGGGGAGCTGTTTTTT	CASSYSVPGELFF
TRBV6-6	.	TRBJ1-1	.	TGTGCCAGCAGTCCCGTGCTCAGGGCGGACGGCGGTAGCACTGAAGCTTTCTTT	CASSPVLRADGGSTEAFF
TRBV3-1/TRBV3-2	.	TRBJ2-3	.	TGTGCCAGCAGCCAATCCCGACACGCACCCCGAGATACGCAGTATTTT	CASSQSRHAPRDTQYF
TRBV3-1/TRBV3-2	.	TRBJ1-1	.	TGTGCCAGCAGCCAAACCAGGAAAGTTCACACTGAAGCTTTCTTT	CASSQTRKVHTEAFF
TRBV10-2	.	TRBJ1-3	TRBD1	TGCGCCAGCAGTGGAGACAGGGTCTCTGGAAACACCATATATTTT	CASSGDRVSGNTIYF
TRBV5-1	.	TRBJ2-3	.	TGCGCCAGCAGCTTGCCCAGCGGGCTCGACACAGATACGCAGTATTTT	CASSLPSGLDTDTQYF
TRBV10-3	.	TRBJ2-1	.	TGTGCCATTATCGGGTCGACCAATGAGCAGTTCTTC	CAIIGSTNEQFF
TRBV28	.	TRBJ2-7	.	TGTGCCAGCAATGAGGGGTACGAGCAGTACTTC	CASNEGYEQYF
TRBV9	.	TRBJ2-5	TRBD2	TGTGCCAGCAGCGTAGCTGCGGGAGGGGAAGAGACCCAGTACTTC	CASSVAAGGEETQYF
TRBV7-9	.	TRBJ2-1	.	TGTGCCAGCACGCTAGCGTTCTCCTACAATGAGCAGTTCTTC	CASTLAFSYNEQFF